The 27 T cell receptor beta chains presented below share a single source sample, sequenced in a study of CD8 T cells in ankylosing spondylitis. Notes on the study in general: Apparently characteristic of ankylosing spondylitis blood was a TCR beta motif (eight highly homologous variants).

The antigens of these receptors remain unknown. TCRdb re-called the 5' RACE reads through MiXCR, storing one row per CDR3 protein. The sample has 650,000 to 800,000 distinct CDR3 sequences, 15% to 20% seen once. The sequenced sample consisted of blood, either unsorted or a sorted T cell fraction (not recorded which). These receptors were obtained from a male donor with ankylosing spondylitis.

This clonotype was seen only a few times. The V gene is TRBV24-1, the J gene TRBJ2-1; 11 nucleotides align to TRBD2. The CDR3 loop spans 15 amino acids. Germline V CDR1 and CDR2: KGHDR, SFDVKD. With 5 bases clipped from V and 9 bases from J, the junction kept 8 bases outside the gene matches. The CDR3 nucleotides read TGTGCCACCAGTGCCTCGACTAGCGGGATCCCTGAGCAGTTCTTC. It is translated as CATSASTSGIPEQFF.

This rearrangement joins TRBV12-3 or TRBV12-4 to TRBJ1-1; TRBD1 matches 10 bases. V dropped 6 bases and J dropped 4; count of bases not matched to a gene: 11. This CDR3 is 16 amino acids long. The CDR3 region has the DNA TGTGCCAGCAGCAAGCGACAGGGGGCGGGGGCCACTGAAGCTTTCTTT. The encoded protein is CASSKRQGAGATEAFF.

This clonotype was counted at least ten times. CDR3 bases: TGCGCCAGCAGCCCTAAGCCCCCAGGGATGAACACCGGGGAGCTGTTTTTT. Residues: CASSPKPPGMNTGELFF. The rearrangement uses TRBV4-1 and TRBJ2-2, with D maybe TRBD1 (5 bases). With 4 bases removed from V and 1 base from J, the gap between germline ends came to 16 bases. The CDR3 consists of 17 residues. The germline gives CDR1 MGHRA, CDR2 YSYEKL.

This clonotype was observed a handful of times. At one end, the junction sequence differs from germline, possibly due to a read error. The chain employs TRBV28 and TRBJ1-2; D gene uncertain. This CDR3 has 12 residues. Per germline, CDR1 MDHEN and CDR2 SYDVKM. CDR3 amino acids: CASSLNLVQHDF. The DNA for the CDR3 is TGTGCCAGCAGTTTAAATCTTGTGCAACACGATTTC.

The sample holds a few counts of this clonotype. This rearrangement joins TRBV6-1 to TRBJ1-2; tentative D call: TRBD1 (5 bases). V was clipped by 2 bases and J by 8 bases, with 21 bases between them. The CDR3 has 16 amino acids. Germline loops: CDR1 MNHNS, CDR2 SASEGT. The CDR3 here is CASSENVVSGREGYTF. DNA for the CDR3: TGTGCCAGCAGTGAAAATGTGGTTTCGGGCAGGGAAGGCTACACCTTC.

The chain recombines TRBV12-3 or TRBV12-4 with TRBJ1-6, with 7 bases aligning to TRBD1. The trim removed 6 bases at V and 8 bases at J, leaving 19 bases unmatched. The CDR3 spans 18 residues. The chain's CDR3 is CASSQDTGVQIRDSPLHF. DNA of the CDR3: TGTGCCAGCAGCCAAGACACAGGGGTTCAAATTAGGGATTCACCCCTCCACTTT.

The V call is TRBV3-1, the J call TRBJ2-1; TRBD2 is a possible D gene (6 bases). The CDR3 contains 16 residues. Germline assignment: CDR1 LGHDT and CDR2 YNNKEL (reference sequence). Trimming removed 0 bases from V and 6 bases from J, with 15 bases in between. The CDR3 region is CASSQDYGGGGNEQFF. The CDR3 DNA is TGTGCCAGCAGCCAAGATTATGGGGGAGGCGGCAATGAGCAGTTCTTC.

This clonotype was seen just once. The genes are TRBV21-1 and TRBJ1-1; the DNA was not compared with TRBD1, the D call given in the table. TRBV21-1 is classified as a pseudogene. The CDR3 is 16 amino acids. CDR3 coding DNA: TGTGCCAGCAGCAAAAAAAGCCGGGTCCCAGACACTGAAGCTTTCTTT. As protein: CASSKKSRVPDTEAFF.

This chain uses TRBV28 with TRBJ2-5; no clear D gene. Germline lookup yields CDR1 MDHEN and CDR2 SYDVKM. The germline V and J ends were trimmed by 4 bases and 2 bases, with 8 bases remaining between them. This CDR3 has 13 residues. The CDR3 spells CASSSESQETQYF. The CDR3 DNA is TGTGCCAGCAGTTCCGAGAGTCAAGAGACCCAGTACTTC.

This clonotype was found a few times. The rearrangement joins TRBV20-1 to TRBJ2-3; TRBD2 agrees at 15 bases. With 6 bases clipped from V and 1 base from J, the junction kept 5 bases outside the gene matches. This CDR3 has 16 amino acids. Germline CDR1 and CDR2: DFQATT and SNEGSKA (reference sequence). CDR3 DNA: TGCAGTGCCGGACTAGCGGGAGGGCCAGGCACAGATACGCAGTATTTT. Amino acids: CSAGLAGGPGTDTQYF.

The chain links TRBV20-1 to TRBJ1-6; D might be TRBD1 (6 bases). This CDR3 is built from 15 residues. The V end was cut by 6 bases, the J end by 7 bases, with 19 bases between. Germline loops: CDR1 DFQATT, CDR2 SNEGSKA (reference sequence). CDR3 coding DNA: TGCAGTGCCGCGGACAGTCGGGGCAAGAATTCACCCCTCCACTTT. Translating gives CSAADSRGKNSPLHF.

The chain links TRBV28 to TRBJ2-1; TRBD2 agrees at 13 bases. Trimming removed 6 bases from V and 9 bases from J; junction bases left unmatched: 2. Germline V gene lookup returns CDR1 MDHEN and CDR2 SYDVKM. CDR3 size: 13 residues. The CDR3: CASRLAGGVEQFF. The CDR3 DNA follows: TGTGCCAGCAGACTAGCGGGAGGGGTTGAGCAGTTCTTC.

This clonotype was picked up a small number of times. CDR3 amino acids: CSARDSVAGFYEQYF. CDR3 bases: TGCAGTGCTAGAGATTCGGTAGCGGGATTCTACGAGCAGTACTTC. The V gene is TRBV20-1, the J gene TRBJ2-7, with 8 bases matching TRBD2. The trim removed 0 bases at V and 3 bases at J, leaving 7 bases unmatched. The CDR3 covers 15 residues. Per the germline V gene, CDR1 is DFQATT and CDR2 is SNEGSKA (reference sequence).

The rearrangement joins TRBV4-1 to TRBJ2-1, with D tentatively TRBD2 (5 bases). The CDR3 contains 13 residues. CDR1 is MGHRA, CDR2 YSYEKL, per germline. V gave up 1 base and J gave up 6 bases, with 7 bases separating them. The CDR3 is CASSQVAGNEQFF. As DNA, the CDR3 is TGCGCCAGCAGCCAAGTGGCGGGCAATGAGCAGTTCTTC.

V usage is TRBV7-9 and J usage is TRBJ1-5, with D possibly TRBD1 on 6 matching bases. This CDR3 spans 15 amino acids. In germline, CDR1 is SEHNR, CDR2 FQNEAQ (reference sequence). The V and J ends lost 6 bases and 0 bases respectively, with 12 bases between them. CDR3 protein: CASSQTGTSNQPQHF. CDR3 DNA: TGTGCCAGCAGTCAAACAGGGACTAGCAATCAGCCCCAGCATTTT.

The V gene is TRBV9, the J gene TRBJ1-3; no firm D call. V lost 4 bases, J lost 4 bases, and 12 bases lay in between. The CDR3 sequence is 14 residues long. CDR1 is SGDLS, CDR2 YYNGEE, per germline. CDR3 amino acids: CASSPAQAGNTIYF. The CDR3 region has the DNA TGTGCCAGCAGCCCCGCTCAAGCCGGAAACACCATATATTTT.

This clonotype has a handful of counts. The V and J genes are TRBV5-1 and TRBJ2-2; D is unclear. This CDR3 is built from 15 residues. V was cut by 5 bases and J by 2 bases, with 13 bases left in between. Germline CDR1 and CDR2: SGHRS and YFSETQ. The CDR3 bases are TGCGCCAGCAGTTTTGTAACAGTCAACACCGGGGAGCTGTTTTTT. Amino acids: CASSFVTVNTGELFF.

V and J are TRBV6-1 and TRBJ2-5; D uncertain. V was cut by 6 bases and J by 4 bases, with 15 bases left in between. Germline CDR1 reads MNHNS; CDR2 reads SASEGT. There are 14 residues in the CDR3. CDR3 coding DNA: TGTGCCAGCAGGCAAACGGCTACTGGAGAGACCCAGTACTTC. It is translated as CASRQTATGETQYF.

In this sample, this clonotype turned up many times. The chain couples TRBV12-3 or TRBV12-4 to TRBJ2-1; 10 positions agree with TRBD2. This CDR3 region has 15 residues. The trim removed 4 bases at V and 3 bases at J, leaving 3 bases unmatched. The chain's CDR3 is CASSSLAGVYNEQFF. CDR3 in DNA: TGTGCCAGCAGTTCTCTAGCGGGAGTCTACAATGAGCAGTTCTTC.

The chain joins TRBV19 to TRBJ2-1; D ambiguous. CDR3 length: 13 amino acids. Germline values: CDR1 LNHDA, CDR2 SQIVND (reference sequence). The germline V and J ends were trimmed by 1 base and 8 bases, with 9 bases remaining between them. The CDR3 nucleotides read TGTGCCAGTAGTATAGTCGGGCGCGATGAGCAGTTCTTC. This sequence encodes CASSIVGRDEQFF.

This sequence joins TRBV7-9 and TRBJ1-1; D unresolved. Germline assignment: CDR1 SEHNR and CDR2 FQNEAQ (reference sequence). Trimming left V 7 bases short and J 1 base short, with 10 bases between. The CDR3 extends over 13 amino acids. The CDR3 DNA sequence: TGTGCCAGCATCTTGGCAGCGAACACTGAAGCTTTCTTT. The encoded protein is CASILAANTEAFF.

The V call is TRBV10-3, the J call TRBJ2-5, with 8 bases that match TRBD2. V shed 3 bases and J 1 base; nucleotides not matched to a gene: 1. CDR1 and CDR2 from the germline V gene are ENHRY and SYGVKD. CDR3 length: 14 residues. The CDR3 DNA follows: TGTGCCATCAGTGAAGGGACTAGCCAAGAGACCCAGTACTTC. Protein sequence: CAISEGTSQETQYF.

The chain is built from TRBV4-2 and TRBJ2-5; a weak D match, TRBD2 (5 bases). The germline V gene has CDR1 LGHNA and CDR2 YNFKEQ. V was cut by 4 bases and J by 4 bases, with 16 bases left in between. CDR3 length: 15 residues. The DNA of the CDR3 is TGTGCCAGCAGCCCTAATGTCGGAGGTCGAGAGACCCAGTACTTC. Its translation is CASSPNVGGRETQYF.

This clonotype was seen at least ten times. The chain recombines TRBV5-1 with TRBJ1-6; TRBD1 is a possible D gene (6 bases). With 4 bases removed from V and 9 bases from J, the gap between germline ends came to 26 bases. CDR1 and CDR2 (germline): SGHRS, YFSETQ. CDR3 length: 18 residues. The CDR3 DNA reads TGCGCCAGCAGCCCGGAGCAGACAGCAGGGGCGTCAGGTTCACCCCTCCACTTT. It translates to CASSPEQTAGASGSPLHF.

This clonotype was counted ten times or more. The chain uses TRBV4-1 and TRBJ1-1; no clear D gene. CDR3 length: 14 amino acids. Germline loops: CDR1 MGHRA, CDR2 YSYEKL. Between the trimmed V and J ends, which lost 1 base and 1 base, there was a span of 7 bases. CDR3 coding DNA: TGCGCCAGCAGCCAAGGTCCACAGAACACTGAAGCTTTCTTT. This gives the protein CASSQGPQNTEAFF.

V usage is TRBV29-1 and J usage is TRBJ2-1; D possibly corresponds to TRBD2 (5 bases). The CDR3 extends over 11 amino acids. Germline V CDR1 and CDR2: SQVTM, ANQGSEA. V was shortened by 6 bases and J by 8 bases, with 11 bases between the two germline ends. The CDR3 is CSVGIAYEQFF. The CDR3 nucleotides read TGCAGCGTCGGGATAGCATATGAGCAGTTCTTC.

This clonotype was picked up a small number of times. The chain is built from TRBV11-1 and TRBJ2-1; D could derive from TRBD1 or TRBD2 (6 bases each). V was trimmed by 1 base and J by 10 bases, leaving 26 bases between them. Germline loops: CDR1 SGHAT, CDR2 FQDESV (reference sequence). CDR3 length: 18 residues. The DNA of the CDR3 is TGTGCCAGCAGCTTAGAGGGGTTAGGGGGGCCATTCGCCCCCGAGCAGTTCTTC. This translates into CASSLEGLGGPFAPEQFF.